This T cell receptor (beta chain) comes out of a study of shared clonotypes between healthy human individuals. Study-wide results and limits: A handful of donors had roughly 5% of their naive CD4 clonotypes in common.

The table came from immunoSEQ multiplex PCR; TCRdb's copy has only in-frame clones and leaves some out. The sample has about 2.2 million clones; just over 90% are singletons. The CDR3 is 13 residues long. V gave up 4 bases and J gave up 4 bases, with 9 bases separating them. In germline, CDR1 is SGDLS, CDR2 YYNGEE. About this clone itself: What it binds is not known.

Naive CD8 cells were CD45RO-negative, positively selected for CCR7, excluding terminally differentiated effector memory CD45RA+ cells. The sample taken for sequencing was naive CD8+ T cells from PBMCs. The V call is TRBV9, the J call TRBJ1-3; D remains ambiguous. The sequence came from a young man in good health. Some clones in this sample may be carry-over from other donors' samples. CDR3 bases: TGTGCCAGCAGCCCTAACGGCGGAAACACCATATATTTT. This encodes CASSPNGGNTIYF.